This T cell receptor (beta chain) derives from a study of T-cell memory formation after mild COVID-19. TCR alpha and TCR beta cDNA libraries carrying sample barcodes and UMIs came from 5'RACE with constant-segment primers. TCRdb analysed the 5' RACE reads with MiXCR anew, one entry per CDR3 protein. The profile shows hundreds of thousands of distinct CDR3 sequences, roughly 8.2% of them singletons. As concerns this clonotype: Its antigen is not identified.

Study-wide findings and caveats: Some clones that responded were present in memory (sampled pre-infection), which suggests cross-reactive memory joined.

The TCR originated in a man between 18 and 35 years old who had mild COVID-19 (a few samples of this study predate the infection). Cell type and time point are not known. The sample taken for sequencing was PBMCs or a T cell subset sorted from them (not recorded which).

In DNA form, the CDR3 reads TGCGCCAGCAGCCATTGGGCCAGGGAACCCTCCTACGAGCAGTACTTC. Translating gives CASSHWAREPSYEQYF. The chain recombines TRBV4-3 with TRBJ2-7; D possibly corresponds to TRBD1 (5 bases). CDR1 and CDR2 (germline): LGHNA, YSLEER. CDR3 length equals 16 residues. Deletions cut 3 bases from V and 0 bases from J, with 15 bases between.